The 21 T cell receptor beta chains below come from one sample, sequenced in a study of blood T cell repertoires in COVID-19. Clones were read by immunoSEQ multiplex PCR, and TCRdb kept only the in-frame ones, dropping some. The repertoire holds some 200,000 clones, with approximately 83% as singletons. Sequencing was done on a sample of PBMCs or T cells enriched from blood (not recorded which). The source of these receptors is a woman aged 40 to 50 with acute COVID-19.

This clone was seen once. The V gene is TRBV7-9, the J gene TRBJ1-6; possible D gene TRBD1, 5 bases. V was cut by 5 bases and J by 4 bases, with 9 bases left in between. Germline V gene lookup returns CDR1 SEHNR and CDR2 FQNEAQ (reference sequence). This CDR3 contains 14 residues. CDR3 protein: CASSRGDYNSPLHF. The CDR3 DNA is TGTGCCAGCAGCCGGGGGGATTATAATTCACCCCTCCACTTT.

The V gene is TRBV7-3, the J gene TRBJ2-7; possibly TRBD1 for D (6 bases). This CDR3 has 13 amino acids. V lost 3 bases to trimming and J lost 3 bases, with 9 bases between them. CDR1 is SGHTA, CDR2 FQGTGA, per germline. CDR3 nucleotide sequence: TGTGCCAGCAGCTTGTTAGGGGGCTACGAGCAGTACTTC. Its protein product is CASSLLGGYEQYF. Based on the CDR3 plus reference TRBV7-3 and TRBJ2-7, the full variable domain is GAGVSQTPSNKVTEKGKYVELRCDPISGHTALYWYRQSLGQGPEFLIYFQGTGAADDSGLPNDRFFAVRPEGSVSTLKIQRTERGDSAVYLCASSLLGGYEQYFGPGTRLTVT.

V usage is TRBV5-4 and J usage is TRBJ2-7; 8 bases are a match to TRBD1. Losses at the gene ends were 6 bases for V and 7 bases for J; bases not matched to a gene: 6. CDR1 and CDR2 from the germline V gene are SGHNT and YYREEE (reference sequence). This CDR3 region has 12 residues. The CDR3 region is CASNPTGGEQYF. CDR3 coding DNA: TGTGCCAGCAACCCAACAGGGGGTGAGCAGTACTTC.

Only one count was recorded for this clone. This chain uses TRBV7-9 with TRBJ2-7, with a tentative D call TRBD2 (6 bases). Germline V gene lookup returns CDR1 SEHNR and CDR2 FQNEAQ (reference sequence). The CDR3 has 15 residues. Trimming shortened V by 1 base and J by 3 bases, and 13 bases separated the two germline ends. CDR3 bases: TGTGCCAGCAGCTTAGGGGCCGCGGGGTACTACGAGCAGTACTTC. Its protein is CASSLGAAGYYEQYF.

This chain connects TRBV15 to TRBJ2-3; 11 bases map to TRBD2. Germline values: CDR1 LNHNV, CDR2 YYDKDF (reference sequence). This CDR3 region has 17 residues. After removal of 0 bases from V and 5 bases from J, the junction contained 7 bases not matched to a gene. CDR3: CATSREVMGTSGDTQYF. In DNA, the CDR3 is TGTGCCACCAGCAGAGAGGTGATGGGGACTAGCGGAGATACGCAGTATTTT.

The chain has TRBV4-1 and TRBJ1-5; D not resolved. The CDR3 has 14 residues. The V gene's germline CDR1 is MGHRA and CDR2 YSYEKL. V lost 0 bases and J lost 3, with 6 bases in between. For the CDR3, the DNA is TGCGCCAGCAGCCAAGACGGGTTCAATCAGCCCCAGCATTTT. It codes for CASSQDGFNQPQHF.

The chain recombines TRBV5-4 with TRBJ2-7; 10 nucleotides agree with TRBD2. Trimming took 6 bases from V and 1 from J; bases not matched to a gene: 4. CDR1 SGHNT and CDR2 YYREEE come from the germline V gene (reference sequence). The CDR3 has 14 amino acids. In nucleotides, the CDR3 is TGTGCCAGCACCTTAGCGGGGGGTTCCTACGAGCAGTACTTC. Its translation: CASTLAGGSYEQYF.

This clone occurred a few times. The same CDR3 can be traced to other DNA sequences in this sample. This chain links TRBV15 with TRBJ1-2, with a possible D match to TRBD1 (6 bases). CDR3 length equals 13 residues. Germline CDR1 reads LNHNV; CDR2 reads YYDKDF (reference sequence). Deletions cut 3 bases from V and 7 bases from J, with 12 bases between. CDR3 sequence: CATSRGGLVGYTF. CDR3 sequence (DNA): TGTGCCACCAGCAGGGGGGGGCTGGTTGGCTACACCTTC.

This chain connects TRBV12-5 to TRBJ1-2; 7 nucleotides line up with TRBD1. The CDR3 length is 14 residues. The germline CDR1 and CDR2 sequences are LGHNT and FRNRAP. Trimming cost V 2 bases and J 8 bases; bases outside gene matches: 8. CDR3 residues: CASGLWDSGHGYTF. CDR3 bases: TGTGCTAGTGGTTTGTGGGACAGCGGTCACGGCTACACCTTC.

V usage is TRBV27 and J usage is TRBJ1-6; 8 bases map to TRBD1. This CDR3 is built from 14 residues. After removal of 7 bases from V and 9 bases from J, the junction contained 8 bases not matched to a gene. Per germline, CDR1 MNHEY and CDR2 SMNVEV (reference sequence). CDR3 sequence: CASTQTGGASPLHF. The CDR3 coding sequence is TGTGCCAGCACGCAAACAGGGGGTGCTTCACCCCTCCACTTT.

This chain joins TRBV7-2 and TRBJ1-1, with D tentatively TRBD1 (5 bases). CDR1 and CDR2 from the germline V gene are SGHTA and FQGNSA. CDR3 length: 14 residues. With 0 bases removed from V and 8 bases from J, the gap between germline ends came to 13 bases. The CDR3 DNA follows: TGTGCCAGCAGCTTAGCCCCAGGGAACGGGGAAGCTTTCTTT. Protein product: CASSLAPGNGEAFF.

This clone was picked up one time. CDR3 sequence: CASNLQGAAGPQHF. The CDR3 coding sequence is TGTGCCAGCAATCTACAGGGGGCTGCTGGCCCCCAGCATTTT. The chain combines TRBV28 with TRBJ1-5; 9 bases are shared with TRBD1. CDR1 and CDR2 (germline): MDHEN, SYDVKM. Trimming at V came to 7 bases and at J to 10 bases, leaving 11 bases not matched to a gene. The CDR3 loop spans 14 amino acids.

This chain links TRBV5-1 with TRBJ1-6; 7 bases line up with TRBD1. The J segment lost 10 bases and the V segment lost 4 bases, leaving 8 bases of the junction unmatched. Germline V gene lookup returns CDR1 SGHRS and CDR2 YFSETQ. The CDR3 length is 14 residues. The CDR3 sequence: CASSEQGIGSPLHF. The CDR3 region has the DNA TGCGCCAGCAGCGAACAGGGGATCGGCTCACCCCTCCACTTT.

The chain has TRBV30 and TRBJ1-5, with unresolved D. CDR1 is GTSNPN and CDR2 is SVGIG in the germline V gene (reference sequence). The CDR3 contains 13 residues. The CDR3 loop is CAWGGRGNQPQHF. The CDR3 nucleotides are TGTGCTTGGGGTGGCCGGGGCAATCAGCCCCAGCATTTT.

This clone occurred once. The chain has TRBV3-1 (or the pseudogene TRBV3-2) and TRBJ1-3, with 9 nucleotides matching TRBD1. Germline V CDR1 and CDR2: LGHDT, YNNKEL (reference sequence). The V segment lost 4 bases and the J segment 4 bases; nucleotides outside the gene matches: 5. The CDR3 covers 15 residues. The chain's CDR3 is CASSPRTGAGNTIYF. CDR3 in DNA: TGTGCCAGCAGCCCACGGACAGGGGCAGGAAACACCATATATTTT.

CDR3 amino acids: CASSTGSSYNEQFF. The CDR3, as DNA: TGTGCCAGCTCTACAGGGAGCTCCTACAATGAGCAGTTCTTC. The genes are TRBV27 and TRBJ2-1; D is possibly TRBD1 (6 bases). The length of the CDR3 is 14 residues. CDR1 and CDR2 from the germline V gene are MNHEY and SMNVEV (reference sequence). V gave up 8 bases and J gave up 0 bases, with 11 bases separating them.

The table lists this clone with a few counts. This chain links TRBV7-2 with TRBJ2-7; tentatively, D is TRBD1 (6 bases). The germline CDR1 and CDR2 sequences are SGHTA and FQGNSA. V was trimmed by 5 bases and J by 2 bases, leaving 13 bases between them. This CDR3 region has 14 residues. The CDR3 sequence: CASSPPGHPYEQYF. CDR3 nucleotide sequence: TGTGCCAGCAGCCCCCCGGGACACCCCTACGAGCAGTACTTC.

J is TRBJ1-4 and V is TRBV10-3; D not certain. The CDR3 extends over 14 amino acids. Germline lookup yields CDR1 ENHRY and CDR2 SYGVKD. Trimming removed 4 bases from V and 6 bases from J, with 12 bases in between. The CDR3 here is CAISAGGNDEKLFF. DNA for the CDR3: TGTGCCATCAGTGCGGGAGGGAATGATGAAAAACTGTTTTTT.

V is TRBV5-1 and J is TRBJ1-2, with TRBD1 as a possible D gene (6 bases). The CDR3 spans 14 residues. With 2 bases removed from V and 6 bases from J, the gap between germline ends came to 14 bases. Per the germline V gene, CDR1 is SGHRS and CDR2 is YFSETQ. Here the CDR3 DNA reads TGCGCCAGCAGCTTTTCCACACAGGGTAATGGCTACACCTTC. Encoded protein: CASSFSTQGNGYTF.

The rearrangement uses TRBV28 and TRBJ1-2; perhaps TRBD1 as D (5 bases). From germline, CDR1 is MDHEN and CDR2 SYDVKM. V lost 4 bases to trimming and J lost 2 bases, with 14 bases between them. This CDR3 spans 15 amino acids. The CDR3 loop is CASSSLLRANYGYTF. In DNA form, the CDR3 reads TGTGCCAGCAGTTCCCTCCTCAGGGCGAACTATGGCTACACCTTC.

The chain links TRBV6-5 to TRBJ1-2, with D maybe TRBD1 (5 bases). This CDR3 is 12 amino acids long. The V and J ends lost 5 bases and 6 bases respectively, with 10 bases between them. Germline assignment: CDR1 MNHEY and CDR2 SVGAGI. DNA for the CDR3: TGTGCCAGCAGTCCTGACAGTCATGGCTACACCTTC. It specifies CASSPDSHGYTF.